The 15 T cell receptor beta chains given below trace back to one sample, sequenced in a study of cytomegalovirus exposure and HLA in healthy donors. Primers included in the PCR were 60 Vbeta and 13 Jbeta primers. Here immunoSEQ multiplex PCR was the method, and the copy in TCRdb shows in-frame clones only, minus some. The sample has 68,000 or so clones, approximately 80% seen once. Input material: PBMCs. The origin of the receptors is a human donor in good health.

The chain is built from TRBV7-2 and TRBJ2-3; no clear D gene. The ends were cut back, 1 base at V and 2 bases at J, with 10 bases in the middle. CDR3 length: 15 amino acids. Germline V lookup: CDR1 SGHTA, CDR2 FQGNSA. In DNA form, the CDR3 reads TGTGCCAGCAGCTTAGACAGAGCTACCACAGATACGCAGTATTTT. Translating it yields CASSLDRATTDTQYF.

The chain combines TRBV7-9 with TRBJ2-3; D uncertain. CDR1 is SEHNR, CDR2 FQNEAQ, per germline (reference sequence). Trimming cost V 4 bases and J 0 bases, with 14 bases left between them. The CDR3 sequence is 16 residues long. CDR3 loop: CASSSRTDLSTDTQYF. In DNA, the CDR3 is TGTGCCAGCAGCTCCCGAACTGACTTAAGCACAGATACGCAGTATTTT.

This clone came up a few times. V and J are TRBV4-3 and TRBJ2-7; D possibly corresponds to TRBD2 (6 bases). Germline V gene sequence: CDR1 LGHNA, CDR2 YSLEER. This CDR3 comprises 14 residues. V dropped 3 bases and J dropped 4 bases, with 13 bases sitting between them. The CDR3 DNA is TGCGCCAGCAGCCACGATACTAGCCGGTACGAGCAGTACTTC. Residues: CASSHDTSRYEQYF.

This chain uses TRBV7-3 with TRBJ1-1; D not certain. CDR3 length equals 14 residues. The germline V and J ends were trimmed by 4 bases and 4 bases, with 13 bases remaining between them. Per the germline V gene, CDR1 is SGHTA and CDR2 is FQGTGA. This CDR3 reads CASSYMGAGTEAFF. The CDR3 nucleotides are TGTGCCAGCAGCTACATGGGCGCGGGCACTGAAGCTTTCTTT.

This chain joins TRBV9 and TRBJ1-3; 7 nucleotides match TRBD1. Germline V CDR1 and CDR2: SGDLS, YYNGEE. The CDR3 spans 22 residues. After removal of 3 bases from V and 2 bases from J, the junction contained 26 bases not matched to a gene. The CDR3 DNA reads as TGTGCCAGCAGCGACGGAGGGATTACCGGGACAGCCACAGGAGGTGCTGGAAACACCATATATTTT. This codes for CASSDGGITGTATGGAGNTIYF.

This chain uses TRBV7-2 with TRBJ1-2, with 9 nucleotides matching TRBD1. Looked up from germline, CDR1 is SGHTA and CDR2 is FQGNSA. The junction had 6 bases not matched to a gene; V was cut back by 2 bases and J by 5 bases. The CDR3 is 15 amino acids. CDR3 DNA sequence: TGTGCCAGCAGCTTAACGGGACAGGGATCGTATGGCTACACCTTC. Residues: CASSLTGQGSYGYTF.

DNA for the CDR3: TGTGCCAGCTCACCGGGGCAGGGGCTAATGGTTTACGAGCAGTACTTC. Translated, it gives CASSPGQGLMVYEQYF. The V gene is TRBV18, the J gene TRBJ2-7; TRBD1 might be the D (6 bases). Trimming removed 3 bases from V and 4 bases from J, with 19 bases in between. CDR1 and CDR2 (germline): KGHSH, LQKENI. CDR3 length: 16 amino acids.

The genes are TRBV9 and TRBJ2-3; 8 bases are a match to TRBD2. The CDR3 is 18 residues long. CDR1 and CDR2 from the germline V gene are SGDLS and YYNGEE. After removal of 0 bases from V and 7 bases from J, the junction contained 16 bases not matched to a gene. CDR3 sequence: CASSVEPASGGPFNTQYF. CDR3 coding DNA: TGTGCCAGCAGCGTAGAACCCGCCAGCGGGGGTCCATTTAATACGCAGTATTTT.

The J gene is TRBJ1-5, the V gene TRBV6-1, with D unresolved. The germline gives CDR1 MNHNS, CDR2 SASEGT. This CDR3 has 13 residues. V lost 2 bases, J lost 3 bases, and 5 bases lay in between. Written as DNA, the CDR3 is TGTGCCAGCAGTGAACGGGACAATCAGCCCCAGCATTTT. Translating it yields CASSERDNQPQHF.

The chain employs TRBV27 and TRBJ2-7; the match to TRBD1 covers 8 bases. The CDR3 has 14 amino acids. Germline V gene sequence: CDR1 MNHEY, CDR2 SMNVEV (reference sequence). After removal of 4 bases from V and 3 bases from J, the junction contained 5 bases not matched to a gene. This CDR3 reads CASSWGTGYYEQYF. In nucleotides, the CDR3 is TGTGCCAGCAGTTGGGGGACAGGCTACTACGAGCAGTACTTC.

The DNA for the CDR3 is TGTGCCAGCAGTTACGTGGACACTCCAGCTTTCTTT. Translation gives CASSYVDTPAFF. This chain connects TRBV6-5 to TRBJ1-1; perhaps TRBD1 as D (5 bases). Germline V gene data show CDR1 as MNHEY and CDR2 as SVGAGI. Deletions cut 2 bases from V and 10 bases from J, with 11 bases between. CDR3 length: 12 amino acids.

On this clone: The identical CDR3 is also encoded by other nucleotide sequences in the sample. J is TRBJ1-5 and V is TRBV28; TRBD1 is a possible D gene (5 bases). V was trimmed by 6 bases and J by 0 bases, leaving 15 bases between them. The CDR3 is 16 amino acids. The germline gives CDR1 MDHEN, CDR2 SYDVKM. CDR3 DNA sequence: TGTGCCAGCAGCTTGACAGCTACCTATAGCAATCAGCCCCAGCATTTT. This gives the protein CASSLTATYSNQPQHF.

This clone was seen only a few times. The chain joins TRBV14 to TRBJ1-1; a possible D gene is TRBD1 (5 bases). The CDR3 length is 17 residues. Germline CDR1 and CDR2: SGHDN and FVKESK. Trimming left V 1 base short and J 4 bases short, with 19 bases between. Written as DNA, the CDR3 is TGTGCCAGCAGCCAAGGTCAGGGAACCCCAGGCGGCACTGAAGCTTTCTTT. Its translation is CASSQGQGTPGGTEAFF.

The genes are TRBV11-2 and TRBJ2-5, with TRBD1 matching 11 bases. From germline, CDR1 is SGHAT and CDR2 FQNNGV. J lost 4 bases, V lost 5 bases, and 6 bases had no gene match. The CDR3 spans 15 residues. The CDR3 loop reads CASSTWDRGAETQYF. CDR3 coding DNA: TGTGCCAGCAGCACCTGGGACAGGGGGGCAGAGACCCAGTACTTC. Full variable domain (outside the CDR3, taken from reference TRBV11-2 and TRBJ2-5): EAGVAQSPRYKIIEKRQSVAFWCNPISGHATLYWYQQILGQGPKLLIQFQNNGVVDDSQLPKDRFSAERLKGVDSTLKIQPAKLEDSAVYLCASSTWDRGAETQYFGPGTRLLVL.

The count of this clone is one. The chain employs TRBV7-3 and TRBJ2-2; D is uncertain. The germline V gene encodes CDR1 SGHTA and CDR2 FQGTGA. V gave up 3 bases and J gave up 6 bases, with 5 bases separating them. This CDR3 contains 12 residues. CDR3 sequence reads: CASSLSPGELFF. The CDR3 DNA sequence: TGTGCCAGCAGCTTGAGCCCCGGGGAGCTGTTTTTT.